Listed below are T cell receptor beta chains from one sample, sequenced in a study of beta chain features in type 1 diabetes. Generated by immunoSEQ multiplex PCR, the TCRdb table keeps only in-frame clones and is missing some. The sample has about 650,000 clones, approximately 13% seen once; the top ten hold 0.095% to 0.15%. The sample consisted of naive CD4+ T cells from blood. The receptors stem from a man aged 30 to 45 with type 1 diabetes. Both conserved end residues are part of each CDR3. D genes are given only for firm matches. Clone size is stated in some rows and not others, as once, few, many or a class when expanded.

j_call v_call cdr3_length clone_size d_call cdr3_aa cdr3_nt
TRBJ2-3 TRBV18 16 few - CASSPLEGTSTDTQYF TGTGCCAGCTCACCACTTGAGGGTACAAGCACAGATACGCAGTATTTT
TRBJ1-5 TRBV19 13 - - CASSYSSNQPQHF TGTGCCAGTAGTTACAGTAGCAATCAGCCCCAGCATTTT
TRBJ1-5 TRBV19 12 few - CASSIMDQPQHF TGTGCCAGTAGTATTATGGATCAGCCCCAGCATTTT
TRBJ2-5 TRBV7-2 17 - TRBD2 CASSSRGGQAARETQYF TGTGCCAGCAGCTCCCGGGGGGGGCAGGCGGCCCGTGAGACCCAGTACTTC
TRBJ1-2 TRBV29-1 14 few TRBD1 CSSWRGDRVDGYTF TGCAGCTCTTGGAGGGGGGACAGGGTCGATGGCTACACCTTC
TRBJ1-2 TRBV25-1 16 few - CASSENFRDGNYGYTF TGTGCCAGCAGTGAAAATTTCCGGGACGGTAACTATGGCTACACCTTC
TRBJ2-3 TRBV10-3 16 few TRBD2 CAISPGTSGVMYTQYF TGTGCCATCAGTCCCGGGACTAGCGGGGTCATGTATACGCAGTATTTT
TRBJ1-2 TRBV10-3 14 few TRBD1 CAISGTGWSYGYTF TGTGCCATCAGCGGGACAGGGTGGTCCTATGGCTACACCTTC
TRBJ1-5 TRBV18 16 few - CASSLSARASNQPQHF TGTGCCAGCTCCCTCAGTGCCAGGGCTAGCAATCAGCCCCAGCATTTT
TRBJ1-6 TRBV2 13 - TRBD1 CASIGTGVSPLHF TGTGCCAGCATTGGGACAGGGGTTTCACCCCTCCACTTT
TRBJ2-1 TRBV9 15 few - CASSVGRGPRNEQFF TGTGCCAGCAGCGTAGGGCGGGGGCCCCGGAATGAGCAGTTCTTC
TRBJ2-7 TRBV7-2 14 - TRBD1 CASSRTGGSYEQYF TGTGCCAGCAGCCGGACAGGGGGCTCCTACGAGCAGTACTTC
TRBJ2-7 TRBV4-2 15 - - CASSQDRRDPYEQYF TGTGCCAGCAGCCAAGATCGCAGGGACCCCTACGAGCAGTACTTC
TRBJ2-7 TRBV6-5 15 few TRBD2 CASQTGTSGIHEQYF TGTGCCAGCCAAACCGGGACTAGCGGGATCCACGAGCAGTACTTC
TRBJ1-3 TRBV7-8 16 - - CASSPRGVETGNTIYF TGTGCCAGCAGCCCGAGGGGGGTGGAAACTGGAAACACCATATATTTT
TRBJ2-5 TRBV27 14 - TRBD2 CASSPGLVHGTQYF TGTGCCAGCAGTCCGGGACTAGTACACGGGACCCAGTACTTC
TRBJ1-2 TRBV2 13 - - CASGTDVLYGYTF TGTGCCAGTGGGACTGATGTCCTCTATGGCTACACCTTC
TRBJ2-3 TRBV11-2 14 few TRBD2 CATPEGGSTDTQYF TGTGCCACCCCCGAGGGAGGGAGCACAGATACGCAGTATTTT
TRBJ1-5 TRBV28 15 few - CASSLPGSRGQPQHF TGTGCCAGCAGTTTACCGGGGAGTCGAGGACAGCCCCAGCATTTT
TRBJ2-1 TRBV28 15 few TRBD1 CASSPWGQGADEQFF TGTGCCAGCAGCCCATGGGGACAGGGGGCAGATGAGCAGTTCTTC
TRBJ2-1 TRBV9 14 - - CASSVVSSYNEQFF TGTGCCAGCAGCGTAGTCAGCTCCTACAATGAGCAGTTCTTC
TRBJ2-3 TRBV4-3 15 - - CASSQEWGARDTQYF TGCGCCAGCAGCCAAGAATGGGGAGCGCGGGATACGCAGTATTTT
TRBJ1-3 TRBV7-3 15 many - CASSLTGISGNTIYF TGTGCCAGCAGCTTAACCGGGATCTCTGGAAACACCATATATTTT
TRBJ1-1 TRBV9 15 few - CASSADSGPNTEAFF TGTGCCAGCAGCGCGGACTCTGGGCCGAACACTGAAGCTTTCTTT
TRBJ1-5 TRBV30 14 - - CAWSGGNSNQPQHF TGTGCCTGGAGTGGAGGAAATAGCAATCAGCCCCAGCATTTT
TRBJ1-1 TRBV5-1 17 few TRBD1 CASSFTTGTGDGTEAFF TGCGCCAGCAGCTTCACAACCGGGACAGGGGATGGTACTGAAGCTTTCTTT
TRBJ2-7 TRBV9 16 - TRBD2 CASSPSGTSGDYEQYF TGTGCCAGCAGCCCAAGCGGGACTAGCGGGGATTACGAGCAGTACTTC
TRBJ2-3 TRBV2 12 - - CASIFNTDTQYF TGTGCCAGCATTTTTAACACAGATACGCAGTATTTT
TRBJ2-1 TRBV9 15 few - CASSVVGDSYNEQFF TGTGCCAGCAGCGTAGTCGGGGACTCCTACAATGAGCAGTTCTTC
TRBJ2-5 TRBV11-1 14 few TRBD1 CASSPGWDSETQYF TGTGCCAGCAGCCCCGGGTGGGACAGCGAGACCCAGTACTTC
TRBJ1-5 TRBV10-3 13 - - CAISESEGQPQHF TGTGCCATCAGTGAGTCGGAAGGTCAGCCCCAGCATTTT
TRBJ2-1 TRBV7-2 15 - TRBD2 CASTPPGLAGGQPFF TGTGCCAGCACCCCTCCGGGGCTAGCGGGGGGGCAACCGTTCTTC
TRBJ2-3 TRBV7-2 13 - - CASSPGPTDTQYF TGTGCCAGCAGCCCCGGTCCCACAGATACGCAGTATTTT
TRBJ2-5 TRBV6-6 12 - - CASSPSSPSQDF TGTGCCAGCAGCCCCAGCAGTCCCTCACAAGACTTC
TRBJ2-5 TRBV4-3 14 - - CASSQDYYQETQYF TGCGCCAGCAGCCAAGATTACTACCAAGAGACCCAGTACTTC
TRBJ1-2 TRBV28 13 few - CASSHGLNRGYTF TGTGCCAGCAGTCACGGACTTAATCGGGGCTACACCTTC
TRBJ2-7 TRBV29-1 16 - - CSVAGGATGSSYEQYF TGCAGCGTTGCGGGGGGGGCGACAGGGTCTTCCTACGAGCAGTACTTC
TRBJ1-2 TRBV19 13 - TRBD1 CASRGQGHYGYTF TGTGCCAGTAGGGGACAGGGCCACTATGGCTACACCTTC
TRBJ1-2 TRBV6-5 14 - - CASSYSLRSYGYTF TGTGCCAGCAGTTACTCTCTCCGATCCTATGGCTACACCTTC
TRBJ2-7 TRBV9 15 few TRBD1 CASSVAGTGGEKQYF TGTGCCAGCAGCGTCGCCGGGACAGGGGGCGAAAAGCAGTACTTC
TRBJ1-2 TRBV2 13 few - CASSDRAFYGYTF TGTGCCAGCAGTGACAGGGCCTTCTATGGCTACACCTTC